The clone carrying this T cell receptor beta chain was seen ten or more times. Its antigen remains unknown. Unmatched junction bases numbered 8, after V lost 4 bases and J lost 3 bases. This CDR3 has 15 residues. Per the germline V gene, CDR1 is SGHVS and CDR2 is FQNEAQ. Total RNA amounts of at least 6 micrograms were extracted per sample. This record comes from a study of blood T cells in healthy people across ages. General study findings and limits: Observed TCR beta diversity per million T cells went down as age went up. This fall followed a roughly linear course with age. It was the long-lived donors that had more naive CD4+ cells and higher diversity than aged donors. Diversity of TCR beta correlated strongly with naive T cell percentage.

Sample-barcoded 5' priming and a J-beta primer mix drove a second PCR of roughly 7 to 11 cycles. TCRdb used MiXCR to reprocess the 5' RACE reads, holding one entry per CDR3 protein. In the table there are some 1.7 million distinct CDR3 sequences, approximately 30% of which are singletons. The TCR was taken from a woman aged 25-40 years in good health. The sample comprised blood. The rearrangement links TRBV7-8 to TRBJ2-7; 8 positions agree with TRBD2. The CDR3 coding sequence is TGTGCCAGCAGCTCAGGTAGCGGGATCCTCTACGAGCAGTACTTC. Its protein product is CASSSGSGILYEQYF.